The sequence of this T cell receptor (beta chain) was determined in a study of T-cell reconstitution after alpha-beta-depleted transplantation in children (TCRdb year 2016). In terms of the full investigation: T-cell immune reconstitution after TCRalphabeta/CD19-depleted allogeneic hematopoietic cell transplantation in children was quantitatively tracked in the study by means of TCR repertoire profiling.

V drops 1 base and J drops 5 bases, leaving 14 bases in between. Reading the germline V gene (reference sequence) gives CDR1 DFQATT and CDR2 SNEGSKA. From the cysteine through the phenylalanine, the CDR3 covers 14 amino acids. Only CDR3 DNA is held: 42 bases, read in frame from base 1. Here is what the overall study found, with its caveats: Over the following months the frequencies of hyperexpanded clones went down, and after one year T-cell counts and TCRbeta diversity were mostly credited to newly produced T cells. The apparently early recovery of alphabetaT-cell counts about two months after transplant reportedly depended on only several hundred rapidly expanded clones that came from non-depleted graft cells. In some patients, the high TCRbeta diversity seen at day 60 was put down to recipient T cells and intrathymic progenitors that had survived conditioning.

Only a few counts were recorded for this clonotype. There is no known antigen for this receptor. Base quality data are lacking; no much larger clone is found one base away. The treatment or condition label corresponds to: allogeneic hematopoietic cell transplantation with graft depleted of TCRalphabeta T cells and CD19 B cells. The transplant recipients were children given TCRalphabeta/CD19-depleted allogeneic hematopoietic cell grafts. Libraries came from PCR. TCRdb names Illumina HiSeq 2500 as the instrument used. TCR library preparation used molecular barcoding, with unique molecular identifiers applied to normalize quantification of the TCRbeta repertoire. Using fastp at Q25 and MiXCR, TCRdb reprocessed the public reads and kept productive beta chains. Every distinct CDR3 protein forms one entry, paired with its most common genes and DNA. The sample data list around 580,000 distinct CDR3 sequences, and 25% to 30% of these were observed just once. The top ten hold 30% to 45% of the sample.

The TCR originated in a boy younger than two with Wiskott-Aldrich syndrome, due to receive a stem cell transplant. Sequencing was performed on PBMCs, taken before TCRalphabeta/CD19-depleted stem cell transplant. This sequence uses TRBV20-1 and TRBJ1-1; possibly the D gene is TRBD1, per 6 matching bases. The CDR3 corresponds to CSARGLQGKTEAFF. At the DNA level, the sequence is TGCAGTGCTAGAGGACTACAGGGCAAGACTGAAGCTTTCTTT.